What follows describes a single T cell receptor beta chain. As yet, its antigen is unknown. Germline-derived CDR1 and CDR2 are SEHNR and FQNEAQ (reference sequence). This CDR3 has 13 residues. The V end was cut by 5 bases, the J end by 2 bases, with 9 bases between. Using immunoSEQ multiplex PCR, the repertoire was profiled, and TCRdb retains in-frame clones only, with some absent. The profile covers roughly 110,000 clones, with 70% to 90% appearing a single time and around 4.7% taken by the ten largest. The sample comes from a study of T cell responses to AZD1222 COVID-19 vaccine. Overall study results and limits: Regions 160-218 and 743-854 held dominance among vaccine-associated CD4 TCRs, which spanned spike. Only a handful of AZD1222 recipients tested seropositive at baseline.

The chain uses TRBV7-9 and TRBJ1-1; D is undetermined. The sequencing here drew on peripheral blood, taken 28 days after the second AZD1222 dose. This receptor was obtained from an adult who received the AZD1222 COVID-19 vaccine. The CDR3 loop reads CASSVDPNTEAFF. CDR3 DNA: TGTGCCAGCAGCGTGGACCCTAACACTGAAGCTTTCTTT.